This T cell receptor delta chain was identified during a study of gamma-delta T cells after stem cell transplantation. TCRdb made new clone calls on the RT-PCR reads using CATT. The table shows 11,000 or so delta-chain clones, with 1.3% occurring only once. The table lists this clone with many counts. The CDR3 is 22 residues long. After removal of 0 bases from V and 0 bases from J, the junction contained 24 bases not matched to a gene. Germline V CDR1 and CDR2: GEAIGNYY, EKD. This clonotype originated in a human donor. It is not recorded whose cells these are; they may come from a transplant donor. The genes are TRDV2 and TRDJ1, with 7 bases aligning to TRDD3. Sequences were obtained from gamma-delta T cells. DNA for the CDR3: TGTGCCTGTGACACCATTGCATTGCCGCGGGCTACTGGGGATCTCAACACCGATAAACTCATCTTT. Translating gives CACDTIALPRATGDLNTDKLIF.